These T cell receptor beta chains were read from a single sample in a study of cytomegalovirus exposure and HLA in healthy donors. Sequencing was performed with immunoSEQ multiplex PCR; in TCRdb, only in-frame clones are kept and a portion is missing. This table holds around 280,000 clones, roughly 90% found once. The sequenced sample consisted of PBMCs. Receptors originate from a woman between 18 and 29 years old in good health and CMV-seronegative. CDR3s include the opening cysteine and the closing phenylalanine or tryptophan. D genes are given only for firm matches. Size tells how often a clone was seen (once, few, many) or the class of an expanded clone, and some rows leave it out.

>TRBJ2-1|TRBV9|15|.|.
CASSVDGGLYNEQFF
TGTGCCAGCAGCGTAGACGGGGGGCTTTACAATGAGCAGTTCTTC
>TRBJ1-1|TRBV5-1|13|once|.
CASSTRLNTEAFF
TGCGCCAGCAGTACGAGATTAAACACTGAAGCTTTCTTT
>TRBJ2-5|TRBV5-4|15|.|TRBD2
CASSLLLAREETQYF
TGTGCCAGCAGTTTACTACTAGCGAGGGAAGAGACCCAGTACTTC
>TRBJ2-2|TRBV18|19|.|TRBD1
CASSPFLTRDRVNTGELFF
TGTGCCAGCTCACCATTCCTTACCCGGGACAGGGTTAACACCGGGGAGCTGTTTTTT
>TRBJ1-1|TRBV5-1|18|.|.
CASSLVSPAGAGNTEAFF
TGCGCCAGCAGCTTGGTCTCCCCTGCGGGGGCGGGGAACACTGAAGCTTTCTTT
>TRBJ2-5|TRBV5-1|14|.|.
CASSLGGPQETQYF
TGCGCCAGCAGCTTGGGGGGGCCCCAAGAGACCCAGTACTTC
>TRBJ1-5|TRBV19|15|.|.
CASSMGPGNNQPQHF
TGTGCCAGTAGTATGGGGCCAGGGAACAATCAGCCCCAGCATTTT
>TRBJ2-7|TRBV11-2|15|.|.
CASSLLGDISYEQYF
TGTGCCAGCAGCTTGCTGGGGGACATCTCTTACGAGCAGTACTTC
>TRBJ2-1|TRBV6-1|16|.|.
CASSVLWTDHDNEQFF
TGTGCCAGCAGTGTTTTATGGACAGATCACGACAATGAGCAGTTCTTC
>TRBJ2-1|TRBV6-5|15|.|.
CASSPEGSSYNEQFF
TGTGCCAGCAGCCCCGAGGGAAGCTCCTACAATGAGCAGTTCTTC
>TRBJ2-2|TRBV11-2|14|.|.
CASSHSVVGGELFF
TGTGCCAGCAGCCATTCCGTGGTCGGCGGGGAGCTGTTTTTT
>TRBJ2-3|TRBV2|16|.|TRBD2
CASSPRTSGVTDTQYF
TGTGCCAGCAGTCCGAGGACTAGCGGGGTCACAGATACGCAGTATTTT
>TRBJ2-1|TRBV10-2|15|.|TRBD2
CASSASGGVLDEQFF
TGCGCCAGCAGTGCAAGCGGGGGGGTATTGGATGAGCAGTTCTTC
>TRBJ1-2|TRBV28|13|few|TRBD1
CASSPGTGKRYTF
TGTGCCAGCAGTCCCGGGACAGGGAAGCGCTACACCTTC
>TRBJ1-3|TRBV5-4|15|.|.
CASSLDRSSGNTIYF
TGTGCCAGCAGCTTGGACAGGAGTTCTGGAAACACCATATATTTT
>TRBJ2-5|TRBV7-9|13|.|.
CASREGRQETQYF
TGTGCCAGCAGGGAAGGGAGGCAAGAGACCCAGTACTTC
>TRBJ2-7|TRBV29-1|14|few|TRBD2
CSVERGGSGYEQYF
TGCAGCGTTGAACGGGGGGGCTCAGGTTACGAGCAGTACTTC
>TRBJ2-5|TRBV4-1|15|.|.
CASSQLGLVQETQYF
TGCGCCAGCAGCCAATTGGGGCTCGTGCAAGAGACCCAGTACTTC
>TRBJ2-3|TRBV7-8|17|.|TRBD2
CASSTKSRRGYTDTQYF
TGTGCCAGCAGCACAAAGTCGCGGCGGGGGTACACAGATACGCAGTATTTT
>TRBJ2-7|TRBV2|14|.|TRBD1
CASQNRGPLYEQYF
TGTGCCTCCCAAAACAGGGGGCCCCTTTACGAGCAGTACTTC
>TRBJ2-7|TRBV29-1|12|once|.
CSVVGGTYEQYF
TGCAGCGTTGTGGGGGGTACCTACGAGCAGTACTTC
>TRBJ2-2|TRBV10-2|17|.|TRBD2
CASSKSLAGANTGELFF
TGCGCCAGCAGTAAGTCACTAGCGGGGGCGAACACCGGGGAGCTGTTTTTT
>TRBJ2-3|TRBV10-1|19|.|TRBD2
CASSTSGGALHNPTDTQYF
TGCGCCAGCAGTACTAGCGGGGGGGCCCTGCATAACCCCACAGATACGCAGTATTTT
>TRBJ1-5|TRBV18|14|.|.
CASSQGVNNQPQHF
TGTGCCAGCTCACAAGGAGTTAACAATCAGCCCCAGCATTTT
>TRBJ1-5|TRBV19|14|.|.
CASSMGAGNQPQHF
TGTGCCAGTAGTATGGGGGCAGGGAATCAGCCCCAGCATTTT
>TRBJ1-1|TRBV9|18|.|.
CASSVVQGGWVENTEAFF
TGTGCCAGCAGCGTAGTTCAGGGAGGGTGGGTAGAGAACACTGAAGCTTTCTTT
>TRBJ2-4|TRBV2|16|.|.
CASSLEGGRGKNIQYF
TGTGCCAGCAGTCTTGAAGGAGGCAGAGGCAAAAACATTCAGTACTTC
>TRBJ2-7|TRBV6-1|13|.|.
CASSASGTYEQYF
TGTGCCAGCAGTGCATCAGGGACCTACGAGCAGTACTTC
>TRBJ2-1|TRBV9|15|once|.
CASSVTESSYNEQFF
TGTGCCAGCAGCGTAACCGAGAGCTCCTACAATGAGCAGTTCTTC
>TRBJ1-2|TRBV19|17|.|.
CASSIDFNRPTNYGYTF
TGTGCCAGTAGTATAGATTTCAACAGACCAACTAACTATGGCTACACCTTC
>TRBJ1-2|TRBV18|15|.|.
CASSPQPGELYGYTF
TGTGCCAGCTCACCACAGCCAGGGGAACTCTATGGCTACACCTTC
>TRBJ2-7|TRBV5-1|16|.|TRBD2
CTSSSSPGTSGGGRYF
TGCACCAGCAGCTCCTCACCCGGGACTAGCGGGGGAGGTCGGTACTTC
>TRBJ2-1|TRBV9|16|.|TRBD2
CASSVTSGFSYNEQFF
TGTGCCAGCAGCGTGACTAGCGGGTTCTCCTACAATGAGCAGTTCTTC
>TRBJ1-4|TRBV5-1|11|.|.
CASSSGIELFF
TGCGCCAGCAGCTCAGGAATAGAACTGTTTTTT
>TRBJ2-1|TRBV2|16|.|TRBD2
CASSERRGGSYNEQFF
TGTGCCAGCAGTGAAAGGCGGGGGGGCTCCTACAATGAGCAGTTCTTC
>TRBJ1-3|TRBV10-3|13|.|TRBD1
CANRDSSGNTIYF
TGTGCCAACCGGGACAGCTCTGGAAACACCATATATTTT
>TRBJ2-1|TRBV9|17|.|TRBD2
CASSERGGGTRGDEQFF
TGTGCCAGCAGCGAGAGAGGGGGGGGGACTAGGGGGGACGAGCAGTTCTTC
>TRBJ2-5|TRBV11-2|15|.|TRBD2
CASSLVGGGVETQYF
TGTGCCAGCAGCTTAGTGGGCGGGGGAGTAGAGACCCAGTACTTC
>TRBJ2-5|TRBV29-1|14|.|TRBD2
CSVSGGTPRETQYF
TGCAGCGTTTCCGGGGGGACTCCAAGGGAGACCCAGTACTTC
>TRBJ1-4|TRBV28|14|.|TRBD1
CASRPGQWNEKLFF
TGTGCCAGCAGGCCGGGACAGTGGAATGAAAAACTGTTTTTT
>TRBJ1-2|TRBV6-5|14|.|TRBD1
CASDRTEGAYGYTF
TGTGCCAGCGACCGGACGGAGGGGGCCTATGGCTACACCTTC
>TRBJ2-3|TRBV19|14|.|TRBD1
CASSMGQGPDTQYF
TGTGCCAGTAGTATGGGACAGGGGCCAGATACGCAGTATTTT
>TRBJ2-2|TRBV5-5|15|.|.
CASGGGQSNTGELFF
TGTGCCAGCGGAGGGGGCCAGTCGAACACCGGGGAGCTGTTTTTT
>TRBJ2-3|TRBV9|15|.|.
CASSVERIRTDTQYF
TGTGCCAGCAGCGTAGAGCGGATACGCACAGATACGCAGTATTTT
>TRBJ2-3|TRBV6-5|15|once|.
CASSYDRSSTDTQYF
TGTGCCAGCAGTTACGACAGGTCTAGCACAGATACGCAGTATTTT
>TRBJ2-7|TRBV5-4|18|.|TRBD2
CASSFVRTSGGIAYEQYF
TGTGCCAGCAGCTTCGTACGGACTAGCGGGGGGATCGCGTACGAGCAGTACTTC
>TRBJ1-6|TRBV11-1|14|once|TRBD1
CASSSDRGYSPLHF
TGTGCCAGCAGCTCGGACAGGGGTTATTCCCCCCTCCACTTT
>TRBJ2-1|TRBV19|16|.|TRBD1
CASTRDRGSSYNEQFF
TGTGCCAGTACCAGGGACAGGGGTAGCTCCTACAATGAGCAGTTCTTC
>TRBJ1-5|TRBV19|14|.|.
CASSIGLGAQPQHF
TGTGCCAGTAGTATAGGGCTGGGAGCTCAGCCCCAGCATTTT
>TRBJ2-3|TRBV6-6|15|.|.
CASSSNGHILDTQYF
TGTGCCAGCAGTTCTAATGGACATATTTTAGATACGCAGTATTTT
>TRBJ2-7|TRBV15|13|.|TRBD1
CATRAGGSYEQYF
TGTGCCACCAGGGCAGGGGGTTCCTACGAGCAGTACTTC
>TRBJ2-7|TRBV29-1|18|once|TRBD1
CSPSPTGGAATLPYEQYF
TGCAGCCCCAGCCCGACAGGGGGCGCCGCGACGCTGCCCTACGAGCAGTACTTC
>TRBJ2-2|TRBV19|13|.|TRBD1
CASRDRHTGELFF
TGTGCCAGCCGGGACAGACACACCGGGGAGCTGTTTTTT
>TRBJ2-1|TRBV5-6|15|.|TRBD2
CASSLVGGGANEQFF
TGTGCCAGCAGCTTGGTCGGCGGGGGGGCCAATGAGCAGTTCTTC
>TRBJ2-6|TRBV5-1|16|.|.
CASSLAGNSGANVLTF
TGCGCCAGCAGCTTGGCGGGTAACTCTGGGGCCAACGTCCTGACTTTC
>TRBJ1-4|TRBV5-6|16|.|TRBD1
CASSPLDRSTNEKLFF
TGTGCCAGCAGCCCCCTGGACAGGTCGACTAATGAAAAACTGTTTTTT
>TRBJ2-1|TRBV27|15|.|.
CASSFVQVSVDEQFF
TGTGCCAGCAGTTTCGTCCAAGTTAGCGTAGATGAGCAGTTCTTC
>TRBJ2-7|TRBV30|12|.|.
CAFDTGTYEQYF
TGTGCCTTCGACACGGGAACCTACGAGCAGTACTTC
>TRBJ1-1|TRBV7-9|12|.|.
CSSSSLNTEAFF
TGTTCCAGCAGCTCTTTAAACACTGAAGCTTTCTTT